The 13 T cell receptor beta chains below were found in one sample sequenced in a study of beta chain features in type 1 diabetes. Points from the study as a whole: TCRB CDR3s from Type 1 diabetes patients were moderately but significantly shorter in all four CD4+ subsets.

Expressed TCRB transcripts were sequenced because the isolated RNA had all been reverse transcribed beforehand. Measured with immunoSEQ multiplex PCR; TCRdb has only the in-frame clones, and not every one. Here the sample spans a few hundred thousand clones, roughly 13% being singletons. No antigens are known for them. Sequenced sample: naive CD4+ T cells from blood. The receptors shown here come from a woman younger than 35 with type 1 diabetes.

This clone was detected only a few times. The V and J genes are TRBV5-4 and TRBJ2-3; TRBD2 matches 7 bases. J lost 6 bases, V lost 0 bases, and 7 bases had no gene match. The CDR3 consists of 15 residues. The germline gives CDR1 SGHNT, CDR2 YYREEE (reference sequence). CDR3 region: CASSLAGGLGDTQYF. CDR3 bases: TGTGCCAGCAGCTTGGCGGGAGGACTGGGGGATACGCAGTATTTT.

This clone was picked up a small number of times. The gene calls are TRBV9 and TRBJ2-3; 11 nucleotides align to TRBD2. The germline CDR1 and CDR2 sequences are SGDLS and YYNGEE. CDR3 length equals 18 residues. The ends lost 4 bases at V and 2 bases at J; junction bases unmatched: 12. The CDR3 is CASSPLTLAGGHTDTQYF. In DNA, the CDR3 is TGTGCCAGCAGCCCACTAACCTTAGCGGGAGGGCACACAGATACGCAGTATTTT.

This clone has only a few counts. The genes are TRBV18 and TRBJ2-2; the match to TRBD2 covers 10 bases. V gave up 2 bases and J gave up 4 bases; unmatched junction bases: 7. Germline V gene lookup returns CDR1 KGHSH and CDR2 LQKENI. This CDR3 has 17 amino acids. The CDR3: CASSPNPVAGGTGELFF. The CDR3 nucleotides are TGTGCCAGCTCACCAAATCCCGTAGCGGGAGGCACCGGGGAGCTGTTTTTT. Variable domain in full (rest from reference TRBV18 and TRBJ2-2): NAGVMQNPRHLVRRRGQEARLRCSPMKGHSHVYWYRQLPEEGLKFMVYLQKENIIDESGMPKERFSAEFPKEGPSILRIQQVVRGDSAAYFCASSPNPVAGGTGELFFGEGSRLTVL.

The table lists this clone with a few counts. V and J are TRBV7-9 and TRBJ1-5; D not resolved. The CDR3 totals 14 residues. Germline V gene lookup returns CDR1 SEHNR and CDR2 FQNEAQ (reference sequence). V lost 0 bases and J lost 4, with 7 bases in between. CDR3 nucleotides: TGTGCCAGCAGCTTAGCGTCTGCGAATCAGCCCCAGCATTTT. Translation: CASSLASANQPQHF.

This chain joins TRBV11-3 and TRBJ2-1; TRBD2 matches at 12 bases. V gave up 8 bases and J gave up 5 bases; unmatched junction bases: 10. The CDR3 runs to 16 residues. The germline gives CDR1 SGHNT, CDR2 YENEEA. The CDR3 protein is CASGDRLAGVDNEQFF. CDR3 coding DNA: TGTGCCAGCGGGGACCGACTAGCGGGAGTAGACAATGAGCAGTTCTTC. The variable domain in full, with the rest retrieved from reference TRBV11-3 and TRBJ2-1, is EAGVVQSPRYKIIEKKQPVAFWCNPISGHNTLYWYLQNLGQGPELLIRYENEEAVDDSQLPKDRFSAERLKGVDSTLKIQPAELGDSAVYLCASGDRLAGVDNEQFFGPGTRLTVL.

In its sample, this clone was seen once. The V call is TRBV6-5, the J call TRBJ2-5; TRBD2 matches at 9 bases. With 6 bases clipped from V and 5 bases from J, the junction kept 7 bases outside the gene matches. CDR1 and CDR2 (germline): MNHEY, SVGAGI. The CDR3 loop spans 14 amino acids. CDR3: CASRSGLASETQYF. As DNA, the CDR3 is TGTGCCAGCAGATCGGGACTAGCAAGCGAGACCCAGTACTTC.

The chain couples TRBV9 to TRBJ2-7; a weak D match, TRBD1 (6 bases). Between the trimmed V and J ends, which lost 0 bases and 4 bases, there was a span of 8 bases. The CDR3 has 13 residues. Germline values: CDR1 SGDLS, CDR2 YYNGEE. Written as DNA, the CDR3 is TGTGCCAGCAGCGTAGGGACAGAATACGAGCAGTACTTC. Its translation is CASSVGTEYEQYF.

This clone has more than one count but fewer than ten. The chain recombines TRBV29-1 with TRBJ1-5; 11 nucleotides line up with TRBD1. The CDR3 extends over 13 amino acids. With 6 bases clipped from V and 6 bases from J, the junction kept 4 bases outside the gene matches. The germline V gene has CDR1 SQVTM and CDR2 ANQGSEA. This CDR3 is CSVRTGGGQPQHF. The CDR3 bases are TGCAGCGTAAGGACAGGGGGCGGTCAGCCCCAGCATTTT.

This clone has just a few counts. This chain connects TRBV6-6 to TRBJ2-7; 9 bases map to TRBD1. Germline trimming cut 6 bases from V and 3 bases from J; bases unmatched to any gene: 3. In germline, CDR1 is MNHNY, CDR2 SVGAGI (reference sequence). The CDR3 contains 13 residues. The CDR3 DNA follows: TGTGCCAGCAGCCACAGGGGGCTCTACGAGCAGTACTTC. Protein sequence: CASSHRGLYEQYF.

J is TRBJ2-7 and V is TRBV9; TRBD1 agrees at 9 bases. Germline assignment: CDR1 SGDLS and CDR2 YYNGEE. The CDR3 spans 14 residues. Trimming at V came to 3 bases and at J to 5 bases, leaving 6 bases not matched to a gene. Here the CDR3 reads CASSEQGARDEQYF. The CDR3 DNA is TGTGCCAGCAGCGAACAGGGGGCTCGAGACGAGCAGTACTTC.

This sequence joins TRBV4-3 and TRBJ1-1; D might be TRBD1 (5 bases). The germline V gene has CDR1 LGHNA and CDR2 YSLEER. Deletions cut 0 bases from V and 5 bases from J, with 7 bases between. The CDR3 is 13 amino acids. CDR3 loop: CASSQEGGTEAFF. The CDR3 bases are TGCGCCAGCAGCCAAGAGGGGGGAACTGAAGCTTTCTTT.

A few counts support this clone. V gene TRBV18 combines with J gene TRBJ1-2, with 7 bases that match TRBD1. CDR3 length: 15 amino acids. V was clipped by 3 bases and J by 1 base; unmatched bases: 5. Germline CDR1 KGHSH, CDR2 LQKENI. This CDR3 is CASSPGQALNYGYTF. CDR3 nucleotide sequence: TGTGCCAGCTCACCTGGACAGGCACTTAACTATGGCTACACCTTC.

The chain joins TRBV4-3 to TRBJ1-2; possibly TRBD1 for D (5 bases). Germline-derived CDR1 and CDR2 are LGHNA and YSLEER. V was shortened by 0 bases and J by 7 bases, with 15 bases between the two germline ends. The CDR3 sequence is 15 residues long. In DNA, the CDR3 is TGCGCCAGCAGCCAAGAGGGGGGGAGCTCCAGTGGCTACACCTTC. Encoded protein: CASSQEGGSSSGYTF.